One sample yielded the 10 T cell receptor beta chains listed below, sequenced in a study of CD8 T cells in Susac syndrome. Random hexamers served to reverse transcribe roughly 0.45 to 1 ug RNA. TCRdb reanalysed the immunoSEQ multiplex PCR reads using MiXCR and keeps one entry per CDR3 protein. The sample has around 160,000 distinct CDR3 sequences, 90% to 95% seen once. Specimen: CD4+ T cells from PBMCs. The receptor set was obtained from a human donor in good health.

The chain couples TRBV2 to TRBJ1-2; a weak D match, TRBD1 (6 bases). V was pared by 6 bases and J by 7 bases, with 15 bases between. In germline, CDR1 is SNHLY, CDR2 FYNNEI. There are 13 residues in the CDR3. CDR3 coding DNA: TGTGCCAGCAGCGGGGGGGCAGGGATTGGCTACACCTTC. Translated, it gives CASSGGAGIGYTF.

The rearrangement joins TRBV29-1 to TRBJ1-2; D unclear. There are 11 residues in the CDR3. Germline-derived CDR1 and CDR2 are SQVTM and ANQGSEA. Trimming took 6 bases from V and 4 from J, leaving 9 bases between them. The CDR3 loop reads CSVEEGYGYTF. The CDR3 DNA reads as TGCAGCGTAGAGGAAGGCTATGGCTACACCTTC.

The rearrangement uses TRBV5-4 and TRBJ2-3, with TRBD1 identical over 10 bases. This CDR3 contains 15 residues. Germline loops: CDR1 SGHNT, CDR2 YYREEE (reference sequence). V was pared by 4 bases and J by 10 bases, with 12 bases of the junction left unmatched. Here the CDR3 DNA reads TGTGCCAGCAGCCTCCCCGGGACAGGGGTCGTGGCGCAGTATTTT. Its protein product is CASSLPGTGVVAQYF. Supplemented by reference TRBV5-4 and TRBJ2-3, the full variable domain reads ETGVTQSPTHLIKTRGQQVTLRCSSQSGHNTVSWYQQALGQGPQFIFQYYREEENGRGNFPPRFSGLQFPNYSSELNVNALELDDSALYLCASSLPGTGVVAQYFGPGTRLTVL.

The V and J genes are TRBV18 and TRBJ2-7, with no clear D. The CDR3 runs 16 residues. CDR1 and CDR2 from the germline V gene are KGHSH and LQKENI. Trimming cost V 2 bases and J 2 bases, with 16 bases left between them. CDR3 loop: CASSPTQDGLTYEQYF. CDR3 nucleotides: TGTGCCAGCTCACCAACTCAGGACGGATTAACCTACGAGCAGTACTTC.

The rearrangement links TRBV18 to TRBJ2-5, with 9 bases matching TRBD2. Per germline, CDR1 KGHSH and CDR2 LQKENI. The CDR3 spans 16 residues. The V gene end was trimmed by 0 bases and the J gene end by 2 bases; junction bases not matched to a gene: 4. CDR3 sequence (DNA): TGTGCCAGCTCACCACCGAGCGGGGGGCAACAAGAGACCCAGTACTTC. Translation: CASSPPSGGQQETQYF.

V is TRBV15 and J is TRBJ2-7; the D is unclear. CDR3 length: 15 amino acids. Trimming cost V 0 bases and J 3 bases, with 12 bases left between them. In germline, CDR1 is LNHNV, CDR2 YYDKDF (reference sequence). CDR3 residues: CATSRDRVRNYEQYF. CDR3 in DNA: TGTGCCACCAGCAGAGATAGGGTCAGAAACTACGAGCAGTACTTC.

The V and J genes are TRBV3-1 and TRBJ2-7, with D uncertain. Trimming cost V 4 bases and J 0 bases, with 10 bases left between them. Germline CDR1 is LGHDT and CDR2 is YNNKEL (reference sequence). This CDR3 has 14 residues. CDR3 nucleotide sequence: TGTGCCAGCAGCCGCTTGGGGTCCTCCTACGAGCAGTACTTC. It specifies CASSRLGSSYEQYF.

The genes are TRBV5-1 and TRBJ1-4; no reliable D call. This CDR3 is 16 amino acids long. V lost 2 bases, J lost 3 bases, and 14 bases lay in between. Germline V gene lookup returns CDR1 SGHRS and CDR2 YFSETQ. The CDR3 coding sequence is TGCGCCAGCAGCTTCGATCCCAAAAGTTCTAATGAAAAACTGTTTTTT. Amino acids: CASSFDPKSSNEKLFF.

The chain employs TRBV20-1 and TRBJ2-5; 13 bases align to TRBD2. Germline V gene data show CDR1 as DFQATT and CDR2 as SNEGSKA (reference sequence). CDR3 length equals 15 residues. V gave up 6 bases and J gave up 5 bases; unmatched junction bases: 9. CDR3 loop: CSAQTSGGASETQYF. The CDR3 coding sequence is TGCAGTGCGCAAACTAGCGGGGGGGCCTCTGAGACCCAGTACTTC.

This clonotype was recorded a few times. The CDR3 DNA reads TGTGCCAGCAGACTACTAGCGGGGGACGCCTACGAGCAGTACTTC. This gives the protein CASRLLAGDAYEQYF. J is TRBJ2-7 and V is TRBV6-2 or TRBV6-3; 11 positions match TRBD2. The CDR3 is made up of 15 amino acids. The V and J ends lost 6 bases and 2 bases, in that order; junction bases with no gene match: 6. CDR1 is MNHEY and CDR2 is SVGEGT in the germline V gene.